Presented here are 21 T cell receptor beta chains from one specimen sequenced in a study of control samples from healthy donors and cancer patients. Assay used: immunoSEQ multiplex PCR; TCRdb lists only in-frame clones, some missing. In the table there are 150,000 or so clones, roughly 93% of which are singletons. The sequencing input was blood. The receptors come from a man between 18 and 29 years old in good health.

The CDR3 loop reads CASSLLAGGPLSEQFF. The DNA of the CDR3 is TGTGCCAGCAGCTTGCTAGCGGGAGGGCCTTTATCGGAGCAGTTCTTC. V gene TRBV7-3 combines with J gene TRBJ2-1, with 12 bases identical to TRBD2. CDR3 size: 16 residues. Trimming at V came to 3 bases and at J to 10 bases, leaving 10 bases not matched to a gene. The V gene's germline CDR1 is SGHTA and CDR2 FQGTGA.

This chain joins TRBV6-5 and TRBJ1-1; no reliable D call. The germline V gene has CDR1 MNHEY and CDR2 SVGAGI. This CDR3 spans 14 amino acids. The V end lost 0 bases, the J end lost 1 base, and 6 bases lay between the germline ends. This chain's CDR3 is CASSYSTTNTEAFF. The CDR3 nucleotides are TGTGCCAGCAGTTACTCGACGACGAACACTGAAGCTTTCTTT.

The chain links TRBV5-4 to TRBJ2-3; maybe TRBD1 (5 bases). This CDR3 spans 15 amino acids. CDR1 is SGHNT and CDR2 is YYREEE in the germline V gene (reference sequence). The germline V and J ends were trimmed by 0 bases and 0 bases, with 8 bases remaining between them. The CDR3 region has the DNA TGTGCCAGCAGCTTGGTGGGGCTTAGCACAGATACGCAGTATTTT. Its translation is CASSLVGLSTDTQYF.

This chain connects TRBV5-6 to TRBJ1-2; no firm D call. V lost 0 bases, J lost 4 bases, and 16 bases lay in between. The CDR3 totals 16 residues. Germline V gene sequence: CDR1 SGHDT, CDR2 YYEEEE. CDR3 coding DNA: TGTGCCAGCAGCTTGGACCCCAGGCTGGACGTCTATGGCTACACCTTC. It codes for CASSLDPRLDVYGYTF.

The chain combines TRBV3-1 (or the pseudogene TRBV3-2) with TRBJ1-1, with a weak D call TRBD1 (6 bases). Trimming removed 4 bases from V and 0 bases from J, with 12 bases in between. This CDR3 contains 15 residues. The germline V gene encodes CDR1 LGHDT and CDR2 YNNKEL (reference sequence). CDR3 sequence: CASSRERQVNTEAFF. The CDR3 DNA sequence: TGTGCCAGCAGCCGAGAACGACAGGTGAACACTGAAGCTTTCTTT.

This chain uses TRBV18 with TRBJ1-3; perhaps TRBD1 as D (6 bases). The V and J ends lost 3 bases and 0 bases respectively, with 21 bases between them. CDR1 KGHSH and CDR2 LQKENI come from the germline V gene. The CDR3 is 19 residues long. CDR3 in amino acids: CASSPVPRDTPYSGNTIYF. The CDR3 region has the DNA TGTGCCAGCTCACCCGTCCCCCGGGACACTCCCTACTCTGGAAACACCATATATTTT.

With regard to this clone: The junction shows a germline mismatch at one end, possibly a read error. The CDR3 DNA sequence: TGTGCCAGCAGTTACTGGGCAGGGACGGGTGAACAACTGTTTTTT. This sequence encodes CASSYWAGTGEQLFF. V is TRBV6-5 and J is TRBJ1-4; TRBD1 might be the D (5 bases). CDR1 and CDR2 (germline): MNHEY, SVGAGI. The CDR3 covers 15 residues.

The chain couples TRBV9 to TRBJ2-2; D call uncertain. Germline V gene data show CDR1 as SGDLS and CDR2 as YYNGEE. The CDR3 has 13 residues. V dropped 0 bases and J dropped 5 bases, with 5 bases sitting between them. The CDR3 nucleotides read TGTGCCAGCAGCGTAGCGGTGACCGGGGAGCTGTTTTTT. It yields the protein CASSVAVTGELFF.

The chain carries TRBV19 and TRBJ1-2, with no clear D. This CDR3 has 13 amino acids. Trimming took 3 bases from V and 4 from J, leaving 9 bases between them. CDR1 and CDR2 (germline): LNHDA, SQIVND (reference sequence). The CDR3 DNA follows: TGTGCCAGTAGTATCGACGGAATCTATGGCTACACCTTC. It codes for CASSIDGIYGYTF.

CDR3: CASSPRGRVPGELFF. In DNA form, the CDR3 reads TGCGCCAGCAGCCCCAGGGGGCGTGTACCCGGTGAACTGTTTTTT. The V call is TRBV4-1, the J call TRBJ1-4; TRBD1 matches 8 bases. The V and J ends lost 4 bases and 12 bases, in that order; junction bases with no gene match: 13. This CDR3 contains 15 residues. Per the germline V gene, CDR1 is MGHRA and CDR2 is YSYEKL.

The chain couples TRBV6-1 to TRBJ1-1; D possibly corresponds to TRBD1 (5 bases). Trimming removed 2 bases from V and 2 bases from J, with 12 bases in between. From germline, CDR1 is MNHNS and CDR2 SASEGT. The CDR3 totals 15 residues. The CDR3 DNA reads TGTGCCAGCAGTGAACCGATCAGGGCCAACACTGAAGCTTTCTTT. Translation: CASSEPIRANTEAFF.

The chain couples TRBV12-5 to TRBJ2-3, with D perhaps TRBD1 (5 bases). Trimming pared 0 bases from V and 1 base from J, leaving 17 bases between. This CDR3 is built from 18 residues. Per the germline V gene, CDR1 is LGHNT and CDR2 is FRNRAP. CDR3 loop: CASGLVNDGEGGTDTQYF. In DNA, the CDR3 is TGTGCTAGTGGTTTGGTAAACGATGGGGAAGGGGGCACAGATACGCAGTATTTT.

The count of this clone is one. V gene TRBV27 combines with J gene TRBJ2-7, with 9 positions matching TRBD2. The length of the CDR3 is 14 residues. The trim removed 6 bases at V and 7 bases at J, leaving 10 bases unmatched. Looked up from germline, CDR1 is MNHEY and CDR2 is SMNVEV (reference sequence). The CDR3 loop is CASRPVAGAGEQYF. Here the CDR3 DNA reads TGTGCCAGCAGACCCGTAGCGGGAGCGGGGGAGCAGTACTTC.

This chain uses TRBV28 with TRBJ2-7; D perhaps matches TRBD1 (5 bases). Germline V gene sequence: CDR1 MDHEN, CDR2 SYDVKM. V was clipped by 7 bases and J by 3 bases, with 7 bases between them. The CDR3 is made up of 11 amino acids. The CDR3 here is CASIDSYEQYF. CDR3 DNA sequence: TGTGCCAGCATTGACAGCTACGAGCAGTACTTC.

V is TRBV5-4 and J is TRBJ2-7, with D tentatively TRBD2 (5 bases). CDR3 size: 12 residues. Trimming pared 9 bases from V and 5 bases from J, leaving 15 bases between. Per the germline V gene, CDR1 is SGHNT and CDR2 is YYREEE (reference sequence). In DNA, the CDR3 is TGTGCCACAACGGGGTATTATAACGAGCAGTACTTC. Residues: CATTGYYNEQYF.

The chain uses TRBV12-3 or TRBV12-4 and TRBJ1-2; a weak D match, TRBD1 (5 bases). Trimming shortened V by 6 bases and J by 8 bases, and 16 bases separated the two germline ends. This CDR3 is built from 13 residues. CDR3 loop: CASSPFGGRGYTF. CDR3 DNA sequence: TGTGCCAGCAGCCCCTTCGGGGGACGAGGCTACACCTTC.

The CDR3 region has the DNA TGTGCCAGCAGTCATCAGGGAGGTCAGCCCCAGCATTTT. The encoded protein is CASSHQGGQPQHF. This chain connects TRBV27 to TRBJ1-5; weak D call: TRBD1 (5 bases). The CDR3 consists of 13 residues. Germline V gives CDR1 MNHEY, CDR2 SMNVEV (reference sequence). V shed 5 bases and J shed 6 bases, with 11 bases lying between them.

The chain employs TRBV19 and TRBJ1-1; D may be TRBD1 (5 bases). V shed 7 bases and J shed 1 base, with 10 bases lying between them. This CDR3 region has 13 residues. Germline CDR1 reads LNHDA; CDR2 reads SQIVND (reference sequence). CDR3 loop: CASKRQGNTEAFF. The CDR3, as DNA: TGTGCCAGTAAGCGGCAGGGGAACACTGAAGCTTTCTTT.

The rearrangement uses TRBV7-9 and TRBJ2-2; D is uncertain. In germline, CDR1 is SEHNR, CDR2 FQNEAQ (reference sequence). The CDR3 is made up of 12 amino acids. The V end lost 4 bases, the J end lost 7 bases, and 7 bases lay between the germline ends. CDR3 sequence reads: CASSSQYGELFF. In DNA form, the CDR3 reads TGTGCCAGCAGCTCGCAGTACGGGGAGCTGTTTTTT.

In nucleotides, the CDR3 is TGCGCCAGCAGCTTGGGACTAGCGGGGACAAAATTAGCCAAAAACATTCAGTACTTC. It is translated as CASSLGLAGTKLAKNIQYF. This chain joins TRBV5-1 and TRBJ2-4; 11 bases agree with TRBD2. The CDR3 is 19 amino acids. Looked up from germline, CDR1 is SGHRS and CDR2 is YFSETQ. The V segment lost 0 bases and the J segment 0 bases; nucleotides outside the gene matches: 8.

CDR3 in amino acids: CASSQSFLDDTQYF. The DNA of the CDR3 is TGTGCCAGCAGCCAAAGTTTTCTCGACGATACGCAGTATTTT. J is TRBJ2-3 and V is TRBV14; D remains unclear. The CDR3 has 14 amino acids. The germline V gene has CDR1 SGHDN and CDR2 FVKESK. V was cut by 2 bases and J by 6 bases, with 12 bases left in between.